This TCR beta chain was obtained from a study of technical replicates of blood from a few donors. Profiled with immunoSEQ multiplex PCR; TCRdb holds only in-frame clones, not every one. Of 90,000 to 100,000 clones detected, over 85% appear once; the ten largest clones hold less than 0.35%. This clone was recorded only once. The V gene's germline CDR1 is SGHRS and CDR2 YFSETQ. The CDR3 extends over 14 amino acids. V was pared by 4 bases and J by 1 base, with 11 bases between. What was sequenced was T cells isolated from PBMCs. The chain employs TRBV5-1 and TRBJ1-2; D uncertain. This clonotype originated in a human donor in good health. CDR3 in amino acids: CASSPRMDNYGYTF. DNA of the CDR3: TGCGCCAGCAGCCCCAGGATGGATAACTATGGCTACACCTTC.